This T cell receptor (beta chain) was sequenced for a study of cytotoxic CD8 clonotypes in ibrutinib-treated CLL. The table came from immunoSEQ multiplex PCR; TCRdb's copy has only in-frame clones and leaves some out. The top ten clones hold about 38% of a sample with 70,000 to 80,000 clones, roughly 80% of them seen once. V was cut by 4 bases and J by 2 bases, with 3 bases left in between. This CDR3 spans 11 amino acids. The germline CDR1 and CDR2 sequences are SNHLY and FYNNEI. The TCR comes from a human donor with chronic lymphocytic leukemia. The sample consisted of PBMCs, taken after 24 months of ibrutinib treatment. The V and J genes are TRBV2 and TRBJ2-7, with no clear D. The CDR3 reads CASSATYEQYF. Here the CDR3 DNA reads TGTGCCAGCAGTGCCACCTACGAGCAGTACTTC.